This entry lists 21 T cell receptor beta chains sequenced from one sample in a study of cytomegalovirus exposure and HLA in healthy donors. The primer mix had 60 Vbeta and 13 Jbeta primers. Using immunoSEQ multiplex PCR, the repertoire was profiled, and TCRdb retains in-frame clones only, with some absent. The sample yields under 200,000 clones, roughly four fifths seen once. Sequencing was carried out using PBMCs. The source of these receptors is a man younger than 40 in good health and CMV-seronegative.

The chain employs TRBV6-5 and TRBJ2-3, with 10 bases identical to TRBD2. The CDR3 totals 14 residues. J was trimmed by 3 bases and V by 6 bases; bases with no gene match: 3. Germline V lookup: CDR1 MNHEY, CDR2 SVGAGI. This chain's CDR3 is CASRQTSGTDTQYF. Here the CDR3 DNA reads TGTGCCAGCAGACAGACTAGCGGGACAGATACGCAGTATTTT.

This chain links TRBV5-6 with TRBJ2-7; weak D call: TRBD1 (5 bases). CDR1 is SGHDT and CDR2 is YYEEEE in the germline V gene. The CDR3 contains 14 residues. The V end lost 2 bases, the J end lost 3 bases, and 12 bases lay between the germline ends. CDR3 in amino acids: CASSFYDRSYEQYF. For the CDR3, the DNA is TGTGCCAGCAGCTTTTATGACAGAAGCTACGAGCAGTACTTC.

The chain couples TRBV4-1 to TRBJ2-5, with 8 bases lining up with TRBD2. The J call may be incorrect, as the DNA end agrees better with TRBJ2-7. CDR3 length: 15 residues. CDR1 MGHRA and CDR2 YSYEKL come from the germline V gene. The CDR3 nucleotides read TGCGCCAGCAGCCAAGATGGAGGACTAGCTTACGAGCAGTACTTC. This translates into CASSQDGGLAYEQYF.

The genes are TRBV5-5 and TRBJ2-3; D perhaps matches TRBD1 (6 bases). Germline loops: CDR1 SGHKS, CDR2 YYEKEE (reference sequence). V was pared by 2 bases and J by 4 bases, with 11 bases between. The CDR3 has 14 amino acids. CDR3 sequence: CASSFIGGADTQYF. Here the CDR3 DNA reads TGTGCCAGCAGCTTTATAGGGGGAGCAGATACGCAGTATTTT. The whole variable domain, remainder taken from reference TRBV5-5 and TRBJ2-3, is DAGVTQSPTHLIKTRGQQVTLRCSPISGHKSVSWYQQVLGQGPQFIFQYYEKEERGRGNFPDRFSARQFPNYSSELNVNALLLGDSALYLCASSFIGGADTQYFGPGTRLTVL.

V and J are TRBV7-2 and TRBJ2-1, with TRBD2 matching 14 bases. The germline gives CDR1 SGHTA, CDR2 FQGNSA. V shed 5 bases, J shed 7 bases, and the junction held 13 bases outside the gene matches. This CDR3 region has 18 residues. The CDR3 spells CASSRRLRGTSGSNEQFF. Written as DNA, the CDR3 is TGTGCCAGCAGCCGCCGACTCCGGGGGACTAGCGGGAGTAATGAGCAGTTCTTC.

The table lists this clone with a count of one. This sequence joins TRBV19 and TRBJ2-2; maybe TRBD2 (7 bases). Trimming removed 9 bases from V and 0 bases from J, with 11 bases in between. CDR3 length equals 14 residues. Germline loops: CDR1 LNHDA, CDR2 SQIVND (reference sequence). The CDR3 region is CARGGESNTGELFF. The CDR3 DNA reads as TGTGCCAGAGGGGGGGAATCGAACACCGGGGAGCTGTTTTTT.

Worth noting for this clone: The germline gene is not matched at one end of the junction; a read error may be the cause. V usage is TRBV6-1 and J usage is TRBJ1-6; unclear D gene. The CDR3 extends over 14 amino acids. Per the germline V gene, CDR1 is MNHNS and CDR2 is SASEGT. As DNA, the CDR3 is TGTGCCAGCAGGCGGCAGCCCGACGATTCACTCCTCCACTTT. Its translation is CASRRQPDDSLLHF.

The V gene is TRBV14, the J gene TRBJ1-1; a possible D gene is TRBD1 (6 bases). Trimming stripped 8 bases from V and 0 bases from J, with 7 bases between. The CDR3 contains 12 residues. Per germline, CDR1 SGHDN and CDR2 FVKESK. The CDR3 region is CASRTVNTEAFF. The CDR3 DNA is TGTGCCAGCCGGACAGTGAACACTGAAGCTTTCTTT.

This sequence joins TRBV5-4 and TRBJ2-3; TRBD1 agrees at 10 bases. V shed 3 bases and J 5 bases; nucleotides not matched to a gene: 6. Germline-derived CDR1 and CDR2 are SGHNT and YYREEE (reference sequence). CDR3 size: 15 residues. The CDR3 nucleotides are TGTGCCAGCAGCTCCCGACAGGGGGCTGGAGATACGCAGTATTTT. This encodes CASSSRQGAGDTQYF.

The V call is TRBV27, the J call TRBJ1-1; 8 bases align to TRBD1. Germline CDR1 reads MNHEY; CDR2 reads SMNVEV (reference sequence). Germline trimming cut 8 bases from V and 3 bases from J; bases unmatched to any gene: 8. The CDR3 has 14 amino acids. As DNA, the CDR3 is TGTGCCAGCGCTGACAGGGGTGGGGACACTGAAGCTTTCTTT. Translating gives CASADRGGDTEAFF.

V is TRBV28 and J is TRBJ2-3, with D perhaps matching TRBD1 (6 bases). V was clipped by 3 bases and J by 6 bases, with 10 bases between them. Germline V gene lookup returns CDR1 MDHEN and CDR2 SYDVKM. The CDR3 runs to 13 residues. CDR3: CASSLRQVDTQYF. CDR3 nucleotides: TGTGCCAGCAGTTTGCGACAGGTCGATACGCAGTATTTT.

This sequence joins TRBV27 and TRBJ2-7, with 7 positions matching TRBD2. The CDR3 length is 15 residues. Per germline, CDR1 MNHEY and CDR2 SMNVEV (reference sequence). The trim removed 3 bases at V and 4 bases at J, leaving 9 bases unmatched. For the CDR3, the DNA is TGTGCCAGCAGTTTTGGGCGGGAGAGTGCGTACGAGCAGTACTTC. This codes for CASSFGRESAYEQYF.

The count of this clone is one. The gene calls are TRBV19 and TRBJ2-7; 7 nucleotides match TRBD1. Germline loops: CDR1 LNHDA, CDR2 SQIVND (reference sequence). The V gene end was trimmed by 5 bases and the J gene end by 1 base; junction bases not matched to a gene: 11. The CDR3 runs 16 residues. The CDR3 here is CASSGFTDRSSYEQYF. The CDR3 region has the DNA TGTGCCAGTAGTGGATTTACGGACAGGTCATCCTACGAGCAGTACTTC.

J is TRBJ1-2 and V is TRBV5-1; 7 positions match TRBD1. Germline CDR1 reads SGHRS; CDR2 reads YFSETQ. Trimming cost V 0 bases and J 6 bases; bases outside gene matches: 5. This CDR3 spans 14 amino acids. This CDR3 is CASSLGQGGDGYTF. The CDR3 DNA reads as TGCGCCAGCAGCTTGGGACAGGGCGGGGATGGCTACACCTTC.

This clone was seen more than once but under ten times. The chain couples TRBV11-2 to TRBJ1-1, with a tentative D call TRBD1 (5 bases). CDR1 and CDR2 from the germline V gene are SGHAT and FQNNGV. Deletions cut 1 base from V and 5 bases from J, with 17 bases between. The CDR3 contains 16 residues. CDR3 protein: CASSLGLGRVGTEAFF. The CDR3 coding sequence is TGTGCCAGCAGCTTAGGACTAGGCAGGGTTGGGACTGAAGCTTTCTTT.

The rearrangement uses TRBV7-9 and TRBJ2-7, with 7 bases aligning to TRBD2. The trim removed 4 bases at V and 3 bases at J, leaving 12 bases unmatched. The CDR3 sequence is 16 residues long. CDR1 and CDR2 from the germline V gene are SEHNR and FQNEAQ (reference sequence). The CDR3, as DNA: TGTGCCAGCAGCTCCCCACGAGGGCGGGAGAGCTACGAGCAGTACTTC. It encodes CASSSPRGRESYEQYF.

The chain carries TRBV5-6 and TRBJ2-7, with TRBD1 identical over 8 bases. Germline V lookup: CDR1 SGHDT, CDR2 YYEEEE. Germline trimming cut 1 base from V and 0 bases from J; bases unmatched to any gene: 3. The CDR3 has 15 residues. In DNA form, the CDR3 reads TGTGCCAGCAGCTTGCCCGGGACAGGCTCCTACGAGCAGTACTTC. Its translation: CASSLPGTGSYEQYF.

This clone was observed a handful of times. The rearrangement joins TRBV5-4 to TRBJ2-3; 15 positions agree with TRBD2. V lost 5 bases and J lost 2; bases outside the gene matches: 6. This CDR3 is 17 amino acids long. The germline V gene has CDR1 SGHNT and CDR2 YYREEE (reference sequence). CDR3 region: CASSPGTSGRNTDTQYF. CDR3 DNA: TGTGCCAGCAGTCCTGGGACTAGCGGGAGGAACACAGATACGCAGTATTTT.

The chain is built from TRBV27 and TRBJ2-1; D gene unclear. V was shortened by 4 bases and J by 0 bases, with 13 bases between the two germline ends. The CDR3 runs 16 residues. Germline CDR1 and CDR2: MNHEY and SMNVEV (reference sequence). This chain's CDR3 is CASSSDIPSSYNEQFF. The CDR3 DNA sequence: TGTGCCAGCAGTTCAGACATTCCGAGCTCCTACAATGAGCAGTTCTTC.

The chain combines TRBV5-4 with TRBJ2-2, with D possibly being TRBD2 (6 bases). Germline V gene lookup returns CDR1 SGHNT and CDR2 YYREEE (reference sequence). CDR3 length: 14 residues. V was trimmed by 0 bases and J by 5 bases, leaving 8 bases between them. DNA of the CDR3: TGTGCCAGCAGCTTGGCTAGCGAGACCGGGGAGCTGTTTTTT. The encoded protein is CASSLASETGELFF. The whole variable domain, remainder taken from reference TRBV5-4 and TRBJ2-2, is ETGVTQSPTHLIKTRGQQVTLRCSSQSGHNTVSWYQQALGQGPQFIFQYYREEENGRGNFPPRFSGLQFPNYSSELNVNALELDDSALYLCASSLASETGELFFGEGSRLTVL.

This chain links TRBV27 with TRBJ2-7; D possibly corresponds to TRBD2 (5 bases). The CDR3 sequence is 13 residues long. The V end was cut by 5 bases, the J end by 3 bases, with 11 bases between. The germline CDR1 and CDR2 sequences are MNHEY and SMNVEV (reference sequence). The CDR3 is CASSTGLRYEQYF. Written as DNA, the CDR3 is TGTGCCAGCAGTACCGGACTCCGCTACGAGCAGTACTTC.